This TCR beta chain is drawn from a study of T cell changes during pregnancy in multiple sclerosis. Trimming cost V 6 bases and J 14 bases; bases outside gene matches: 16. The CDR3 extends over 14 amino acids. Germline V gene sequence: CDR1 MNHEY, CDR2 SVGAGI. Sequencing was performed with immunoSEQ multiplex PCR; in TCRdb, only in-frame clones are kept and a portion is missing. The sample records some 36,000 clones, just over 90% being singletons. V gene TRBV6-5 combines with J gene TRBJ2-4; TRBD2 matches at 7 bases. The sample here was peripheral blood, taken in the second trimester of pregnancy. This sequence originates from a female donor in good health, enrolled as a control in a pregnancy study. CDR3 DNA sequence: TGTGCCAGCAGCCACAGCATAGAAAGCGGGAAAGAGTACTTC. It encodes CASSHSIESGKEYF.